What follows are 14 T cell receptor beta chains derived from one specimen sequenced in a study of identical twins. TCRdb processed the 5' RACE reads anew with MiXCR; each CDR3 protein has one entry. The sample contains 510,000 or so distinct CDR3 sequences, 13% to 15% of which appear only once. These sequences were also reported in another study, on yellow fever vaccine responses in identical twins.

Source material: CD4+ T cells sorted from blood. All receptors come from a woman between 18 and 29 years old in good health.

This clonotype was picked up a small number of times. The V call is TRBV7-9, the J call TRBJ1-2; D remains ambiguous. This CDR3 has 16 amino acids. Germline CDR1 SEHNR, CDR2 FQNEAQ (reference sequence). V was trimmed by 1 base and J by 1 base, leaving 13 bases between them. The CDR3 loop reads CASSLVSTAYNYGYTF. The CDR3 nucleotides read TGTGCCAGCAGCTTAGTGTCGACGGCATATAACTATGGCTACACCTTC.

V is TRBV5-1 and J is TRBJ2-5, with D unresolved. V dropped 0 bases and J dropped 5 bases, with 17 bases sitting between them. Per germline, CDR1 SGHRS and CDR2 YFSETQ. The CDR3 runs 16 residues. CDR3 protein: CASSLAADLGAETQYF. The CDR3 region has the DNA TGCGCCAGCAGCTTGGCCGCAGACCTGGGTGCGGAGACCCAGTACTTC.

Many counts were recorded for this clonotype. This chain joins TRBV24-1 and TRBJ2-5, with 10 positions matching TRBD2. The CDR3 contains 15 residues. The ends lost 4 bases at V and 5 bases at J; junction bases unmatched: 6. Germline V gene data show CDR1 as KGHDR and CDR2 as SFDVKD. CDR3 residues: CATSEGSGRSETQYF. In DNA, the CDR3 is TGTGCCACCAGTGAAGGTAGCGGGAGGTCGGAGACCCAGTACTTC.

This clonotype has more than one count but fewer than ten. The chain combines TRBV4-2 with TRBJ1-2; D might be TRBD1 (5 bases). From germline, CDR1 is LGHNA and CDR2 YNFKEQ. Trimming cost V 0 bases and J 4 bases, with 12 bases left between them. This CDR3 has 15 residues. The CDR3 coding sequence is TGTGCCAGCAGCCAAGACCTGGGGGGTGGCTATGGCTACACCTTC. Translating it yields CASSQDLGGGYGYTF.

This chain uses TRBV6-1 with TRBJ2-1; TRBD1 matches 11 bases. CDR3 length equals 15 residues. The V segment lost 7 bases and the J segment 4 bases; nucleotides outside the gene matches: 6. Germline CDR1 MNHNS, CDR2 SASEGT. For the CDR3, the DNA is TGTGCCAGCATCTCCGGGACAGGGGGTTACAATGAGCAGTTCTTC. The encoded protein is CASISGTGGYNEQFF.

The table lists this clonotype with many counts. The chain employs TRBV7-2 and TRBJ2-1; D may be TRBD1 or TRBD2 (6 bases each). Trimming pared 4 bases from V and 7 bases from J, leaving 17 bases between. This CDR3 is 15 amino acids long. Germline V gene data show CDR1 as SGHTA and CDR2 as FQGNSA. This chain's CDR3 is CASSSPQGLPNEQFF. The CDR3 DNA reads TGTGCCAGCAGCTCACCACAGGGACTGCCTAATGAGCAGTTCTTC. The whole variable domain, remainder taken from reference TRBV7-2 and TRBJ2-1, is GAGVSQSPSNKVTEKGKDVELRCDPISGHTALYWYRQSLGQGLEFLIYFQGNSAPDKSGLPSDRFSAERTGGSVSTLTIQRTQQEDSAVYLCASSSPQGLPNEQFFGPGTRLTVL.

V and J are TRBV9 and TRBJ2-7, with D possibly TRBD1 on 6 matching bases. The CDR3 contains 14 residues. V lost 0 bases to trimming and J lost 5 bases, with 12 bases between them. Germline CDR1 reads SGDLS; CDR2 reads YYNGEE. The CDR3 here is CASSVDNRVHEQYF. In DNA, the CDR3 is TGTGCCAGCAGCGTAGATAACAGGGTCCACGAGCAGTACTTC.

The chain uses TRBV6-4 and TRBJ1-1; D is undetermined. Germline values: CDR1 MRHNA, CDR2 SNTAGT. This CDR3 region has 14 residues. Trimming left V 4 bases short and J 4 bases short, with 13 bases between. The CDR3 coding sequence is TGTGCCAGCAGTGCTACAGACGGAGTCACTGAAGCTTTCTTT. Protein: CASSATDGVTEAFF.

The chain has TRBV12-3 or TRBV12-4 and TRBJ1-1, with D tentatively TRBD1 (5 bases). V lost 3 bases and J lost 11, with 19 bases in between. This CDR3 has 14 amino acids. CDR3 sequence (DNA): TGTGCCAGCAGTTTGGCCCAGGGCTTCCTTGCGGCTTTCTTT. Residues: CASSLAQGFLAAFF.

The rearrangement links TRBV3-1 to TRBJ1-5; no reliable D call. This CDR3 has 13 amino acids. CDR1 and CDR2 (germline): LGHDT, YNNKEL (reference sequence). The V end lost 1 base, the J end lost 4 bases, and 5 bases lay between the germline ends. The CDR3 region is CASSQGYNQPQHF. CDR3 in DNA: TGTGCCAGCAGCCAAGGGTATAATCAGCCCCAGCATTTT.

This clonotype was seen a few times. The chain joins TRBV29-1 to TRBJ2-5, with D tentatively TRBD2 (5 bases). Germline-derived CDR1 and CDR2 are SQVTM and ANQGSEA. This CDR3 contains 13 residues. The V end lost 6 bases, the J end lost 1 base, and 12 bases lay between the germline ends. The CDR3 loop is CSVDSDFQETQYF. The CDR3 DNA reads as TGCAGCGTAGACTCGGACTTCCAAGAGACCCAGTACTTC.

This rearrangement joins TRBV28 to TRBJ2-7; 8 positions match TRBD1. Germline assignment: CDR1 MDHEN and CDR2 SYDVKM. V dropped 6 bases and J dropped 2; count of bases not matched to a gene: 9. The CDR3 runs to 15 residues. CDR3 nucleotides: TGTGCCAGCAGCCAGGGGACAGGAAAGACCTACGAGCAGTACTTC. It is translated as CASSQGTGKTYEQYF.

The chain couples TRBV20-1 to TRBJ1-3; TRBD1 is a possible D gene (6 bases). Germline V gives CDR1 DFQATT, CDR2 SNEGSKA (reference sequence). The CDR3 consists of 14 residues. V lost 6 bases and J lost 1, with 13 bases in between. This CDR3 is CSASERGSGNTIYF. CDR3 DNA sequence: TGCAGTGCCTCAGAGAGGGGGTCTGGAAACACCATATATTTT.

The gene calls are TRBV6-2 or TRBV6-3 and TRBJ2-3; 8 nucleotides agree with TRBD1. Germline loops: CDR1 MNHEY, CDR2 SVGEGT. J lost 3 bases, V lost 6 bases, and 8 bases had no gene match. CDR3 length equals 15 residues. CDR3 loop: CASRYQGARTDTQYF. The CDR3, as DNA: TGTGCCAGCAGGTATCAGGGGGCAAGGACAGATACGCAGTATTTT.